These 9 T cell receptor beta chains originate from one sample sequenced in a study of vaccination effects on CD4 cells after COVID-19. Assay: immunoSEQ multiplex PCR; the TCRdb copy retains only in-frame clones and omits some. Of around 21,000 clones listed, about two thirds were seen once; the top ten hold roughly 11%. Expansion with viral peptide pools was applied to antigen-specific CD4+ T cells by the ViraFEST assay prior to sequencing. Culture lasted over 9 days before CD4+ T cell isolation. Previously uninfected by SARS-CoV-2, the vaccine recipients also showed negative nucleocapsid antibodies. These TCRs are of unknown antigen specificity. The material sequenced was CD4+ T cells from PBMCs cultured with HCoV-NL63 spike peptides, taken before COVID-19 vaccination. The receptors were gathered from a human donor who received a COVID-19 vaccine.

This clone occurred once. The rearrangement joins TRBV6-5 to TRBJ2-7; possible D gene TRBD1, 5 bases. With 11 bases removed from V and 4 bases from J, the gap between germline ends came to 15 bases. This CDR3 contains 12 residues. CDR1 is MNHEY and CDR2 is SVGAGI in the germline V gene. DNA for the CDR3: TGTGCCTCGGAAGGGGTTGGTTACGAGCAGTACTTC. This encodes CASEGVGYEQYF.

This clone was counted between two and nine times. The chain joins TRBV2 to TRBJ2-1; TRBD2 matches 16 bases. V gave up 6 bases and J gave up 9 bases; unmatched junction bases: 8. Germline-derived CDR1 and CDR2 are SNHLY and FYNNEI. This CDR3 spans 16 amino acids. The chain's CDR3 is CASRSGTSGGAREQFF. For the CDR3, the DNA is TGTGCCAGCAGGAGTGGGACTAGCGGGGGGGCCCGTGAGCAGTTCTTC.

The genes are TRBV10-3 and TRBJ2-7; TRBD2 matches 11 bases. The CDR3 covers 15 residues. V dropped 7 bases and J dropped 4; count of bases not matched to a gene: 9. From germline, CDR1 is ENHRY and CDR2 SYGVKD. CDR3 residues: CAITSSGGNGYEQYF. CDR3 nucleotides: TGTGCCATCACCTCTAGCGGGGGGAACGGTTACGAGCAGTACTTC.

This clone was detected only once. V and J are TRBV6-4 and TRBJ2-1, with D possibly being TRBD1 or TRBD2 (6 bases each). In germline, CDR1 is MRHNA, CDR2 SNTAGT. V lost 4 bases to trimming and J lost 5 bases, with 9 bases between them. The CDR3 is 13 amino acids. CDR3 sequence: CASSAGAHNEQFF. Here the CDR3 DNA reads TGTGCCAGCAGTGCGGGGGCCCACAATGAGCAGTTCTTC.

This chain connects TRBV9 to TRBJ1-3, with D possibly TRBD1 on 5 matching bases. The CDR3 totals 15 residues. Per the germline V gene, CDR1 is SGDLS and CDR2 is YYNGEE. Between the trimmed V and J ends, which lost 4 bases and 2 bases, there was a span of 13 bases. The CDR3 loop is CASSPPGTTGNTIYF. For the CDR3, the DNA is TGTGCCAGCAGCCCCCCCGGGACTACTGGAAACACCATATATTTT.

The J gene is TRBJ2-5, the V gene TRBV7-9; the match to TRBD1 covers 7 bases. With 5 bases clipped from V and 2 bases from J, the junction kept 5 bases outside the gene matches. The germline V gene has CDR1 SEHNR and CDR2 FQNEAQ (reference sequence). The CDR3 has 14 residues. CDR3 sequence: CASSKGQLQETQYF. As DNA, the CDR3 is TGTGCCAGCAGCAAGGGACAGCTACAAGAGACCCAGTACTTC.

J is TRBJ2-3 and V is TRBV19; D gene uncertain. V was trimmed by 3 bases and J by 3 bases, leaving 4 bases between them. This CDR3 spans 12 amino acids. Germline CDR1 is LNHDA and CDR2 is SQIVND (reference sequence). CDR3 sequence reads: CASSISTDTQYF. As DNA, the CDR3 is TGTGCCAGTAGTATTAGTACAGATACGCAGTATTTT.

A few counts support this clone. This chain joins TRBV18 and TRBJ2-3; possibly TRBD1 or TRBD2 for D (6 bases each). This CDR3 is 17 amino acids long. CDR1 and CDR2 from the germline V gene are KGHSH and LQKENI. V lost 0 bases to trimming and J lost 0 bases, with 13 bases between them. CDR3 region: CASSPPRTGRSTDTQYF. The CDR3 nucleotides are TGTGCCAGCTCACCACCGAGAACAGGGAGGAGCACAGATACGCAGTATTTT.

CDR3 loop: CASIPNFNQPQHF. The CDR3 nucleotides read TGTGCCAGCATTCCAAATTTCAATCAGCCCCAGCATTTT. The rearrangement joins TRBV6-5 to TRBJ1-5; no clear D gene. The CDR3 contains 13 residues. Germline loops: CDR1 MNHEY, CDR2 SVGAGI. V dropped 7 bases and J dropped 3 bases, with 10 bases sitting between them.